Each of the 9 T cell receptor beta chains below was sequenced from the same sample in a study of T cell repertoires in cytomegalovirus infection. No antigen has been assigned to these receptors. TCRdb fed the reads into MiXCR, producing one record per CDR3 protein. The data hold 750,000 to 950,000 distinct CDR3 sequences, with about 27% observed a single time. Sample: cultured CD8+ T cells from PBMCs, taken from culture after CMV antigen stimulation. Every receptor here comes from a human donor in good health (CMV status not recorded). Some clones in this sample may be carry-over from other donors' samples.

The rearrangement joins TRBV7-9 to TRBJ1-4; TRBD1 is a possible D gene (6 bases). Germline lookup yields CDR1 SEHNR and CDR2 FQNEAQ (reference sequence). The CDR3 spans 16 residues. The V end lost 1 base, the J end lost 3 bases, and 12 bases lay between the germline ends. For the CDR3, the DNA is TGTGCCAGCAGCTTAGTAATGGGGGCCGCTAATGAAAAACTGTTTTTT. Amino acid sequence: CASSLVMGAANEKLFF.

The rearrangement uses TRBV27 and TRBJ2-4, with D perhaps given as TRBD1 or TRBD2 (5 bases each). CDR3 length: 13 residues. Trimming removed 6 bases at V and 14 bases at J, with 20 bases between. Germline lookup yields CDR1 MNHEY and CDR2 SMNVEV (reference sequence). The CDR3 DNA reads TGTGCCAGCAGCACCGGGGCCCCCGGGTTTAAGTACTTC. It is translated as CASSTGAPGFKYF.

This rearrangement joins TRBV4-1 to TRBJ1-2, with unresolved D. This CDR3 has 16 residues. The V gene lost 0 bases and the J gene lost 1 base, with 12 bases spanning the gap. The germline gives CDR1 MGHRA, CDR2 YSYEKL. The CDR3 region is CASSQDSRNGNYGYTF. In DNA, the CDR3 is TGCGCCAGCAGCCAAGATAGTAGGAACGGTAACTATGGCTACACCTTC.

This chain uses TRBV27 with TRBJ2-1; D might be TRBD1 or TRBD2, each matching 5 bases. The V gene lost 4 bases and the J gene lost 6 bases, with 10 bases spanning the gap. Germline CDR1 is MNHEY and CDR2 is SMNVEV (reference sequence). The CDR3 length is 13 residues. CDR3 bases: TGTGCCAGCAGTTACTCCGGGGCCAATGAGCAGTTCTTC. Amino acids: CASSYSGANEQFF.

The chain combines TRBV27 with TRBJ2-5; 9 nucleotides match TRBD2. V was pared by 3 bases and J by 2 bases, with 4 bases of the junction left unmatched. CDR1 and CDR2 from the germline V gene are MNHEY and SMNVEV (reference sequence). The CDR3 is 15 residues long. This CDR3 is CASSLERGEQETQYF. The CDR3 bases are TGTGCCAGCAGTTTGGAGCGGGGGGAACAAGAGACCCAGTACTTC.

The CDR3 region has the DNA TGTGCCAGCAGGACTAGCGGATTATACGAGCAGTACTTC. Its translation: CASRTSGLYEQYF. V gene TRBV6-2 or TRBV6-3 combines with J gene TRBJ2-7, with 9 bases fitting TRBD2. The V gene's germline CDR1 is MNHEY and CDR2 SVGEGT. The V and J ends lost 6 bases and 4 bases, in that order; junction bases with no gene match: 4. The CDR3 covers 13 residues.

V is TRBV3-1 and J is TRBJ2-1; D may correspond to TRBD1 or TRBD2 (5 bases each). Trimming left V 4 bases short and J 9 bases short, with 13 bases between. CDR1 is LGHDT, CDR2 YNNKEL, per germline (reference sequence). The CDR3 spans 13 residues. The CDR3 is CASSPHSGGEQFF. DNA of the CDR3: TGTGCCAGCAGCCCACACTCTGGGGGTGAGCAGTTCTTC.

This clonotype has more than one count but fewer than ten. The V call is TRBV6-2 or TRBV6-3, the J call TRBJ2-2; 13 bases agree with TRBD2. The CDR3 contains 17 residues. CDR1 is MNHEY, CDR2 SVGEGT, per germline. V lost 5 bases to trimming and J lost 1 base; unmatched junction nucleotides: 4. This CDR3 is CASSTRTSGGNTGELFF. The CDR3 DNA reads as TGTGCCAGCAGTACACGGACTAGCGGGGGGAACACCGGGGAGCTGTTTTTT.

This clonotype was found a few times. CDR3 sequence reads: CASSFVWRGSYNEQFF. The DNA of the CDR3 is TGTGCCAGCAGTTTCGTCTGGCGGGGGTCTTACAATGAGCAGTTCTTC. The gene calls are TRBV27 and TRBJ2-1, with 7 bases aligning to TRBD2. Germline V gene lookup returns CDR1 MNHEY and CDR2 SMNVEV (reference sequence). V was clipped by 3 bases and J by 4 bases; unmatched bases: 9. The CDR3 is made up of 16 amino acids.